This T cell receptor (beta chain) derives from a study of shared clonotypes between healthy human individuals. With regard to this clone: The antigen remains undetermined.

Germline V gene sequence: CDR1 MNHEY, CDR2 SVGAGI. The CDR3 covers 15 residues. V was clipped by 2 bases and J by 7 bases; unmatched bases: 3. A CD45RA+ naive subset and a CD45RA-negative memory subset were split from CD4+ cells. Clones were sequenced by immunoSEQ multiplex PCR, and TCRdb holds only the in-frame ones, with some missing. The sample shows about 2.4 million clones, around 94% of them seen only once. Study-wide results and caveats: Naive subsets generally exceeded memory subsets in estimated richness.

The TCR originated in a young man in good health. The V and J genes are TRBV6-5 and TRBJ1-6; 9 positions match TRBD1. Sequenced sample: naive CD4+ T cells sorted from blood. This sample's subset: CD45RA+ positively selected. The CDR3 here is CASSYRTGENSPLHF. CDR3 DNA: TGTGCCAGCAGTTACCGGACAGGGGAGAATTCACCCCTCCACTTT.